These 26 T cell receptor beta chains originate from one sample sequenced in a study of blood T cell repertoires in COVID-19 (dated by TCRdb to the early 2020s). The method behind the library was the immunoSEQ multiplex PCR assay. TCRdb holds this immuneACCESS table with in-frame rearrangements only. Some clones are missing; in checked studies, unresolved V genes explain under half, and the rest has no known cause. The sample yields roughly 140,000 clones; under 85% were counted once. Clones ranked in the top ten supply about 3.8% of the sample. Sequencing input: peripheral blood. These receptors all come from a woman of 80 years or more with acute or convalescent COVID-19.

This clone was found once. The chain employs TRBV7-2 and TRBJ2-7; 10 bases fit TRBD1. The CDR3 loop spans 15 amino acids. J was trimmed by 4 bases and V by 1 base; bases with no gene match: 4. CDR1 and CDR2 (germline): SGHTA, FQGNSA. The CDR3 nucleotides are TGTGCCAGCAGCTTAGGGACAGGGGGATTTTACGAGCAGTACTTC. Translating it yields CASSLGTGGFYEQYF.

A few counts support this clone. The V and J genes are TRBV5-1 and TRBJ2-3; weak D call: TRBD2 (6 bases). The germline V gene encodes CDR1 SGHRS and CDR2 YFSETQ. Trimming took off 0 bases at V and 6 bases at J, with 14 bases between the two ends. This CDR3 comprises 15 residues. The CDR3 DNA follows: TGCGCCAGCAGCTTGGGAGGAGGGAGAGGGGATACGCAGTATTTT. Translated: CASSLGGGRGDTQYF.

The chain links TRBV13 to TRBJ2-5; 7 bases are shared with TRBD2. The ends lost 5 bases at V and 1 base at J; junction bases unmatched: 7. The length of the CDR3 is 15 residues. In germline, CDR1 is PRHDT, CDR2 FYEKMQ (reference sequence). In nucleotides, the CDR3 is TGTGCCAGCAGCCCGAAGGGACTACTCCAAGAGACCCAGTACTTC. It is translated as CASSPKGLLQETQYF. The full variable domain, completed using reference TRBV13 and TRBJ2-5, is AAGVIQSPRHLIKEKRETATLKCYPIPRHDTVYWYQQGPGQDPQFLISFYEKMQSDKGSIPDRFSAQQFSDYHSELNMSSLELGDSALYFCASSPKGLLQETQYFGPGTRLLVL.

J is TRBJ2-7 and V is TRBV7-9; 11 bases fit TRBD1. CDR1 is SEHNR and CDR2 is FQNEAQ in the germline V gene (reference sequence). The J segment lost 0 bases and the V segment lost 1 base, leaving 8 bases of the junction unmatched. The CDR3 has 18 amino acids. The CDR3 nucleotides are TGTGCCAGCAGCTTAGTTTTGGGGACAGGGGGAAGCTCCTACGAGCAGTACTTC. Translation gives CASSLVLGTGGSSYEQYF.

V is TRBV12-3 or TRBV12-4 and J is TRBJ2-5; D gene uncertain. The CDR3 loop spans 12 amino acids. V was trimmed by 4 bases and J by 1 base, leaving 4 bases between them. In nucleotides, the CDR3 is TGTGCCAGCAGTTACGGCCAAGAGACCCAGTACTTC. Translation: CASSYGQETQYF.

The chain combines TRBV12-3 or TRBV12-4 with TRBJ2-5; 8 bases line up with TRBD1. The trim removed 5 bases at V and 5 bases at J, leaving 4 bases unmatched. CDR3 length equals 13 residues. Here the CDR3 reads CASSPTGEETQYF. CDR3 nucleotide sequence: TGTGCCAGCAGTCCGACAGGGGAGGAGACCCAGTACTTC.

The chain carries TRBV19 and TRBJ2-3, with 7 bases that match TRBD2. This CDR3 region has 16 residues. Germline CDR1 LNHDA, CDR2 SQIVND (reference sequence). V was pared by 1 base and J by 0 bases, with 4 bases of the junction left unmatched. CDR3 bases: TGTGCCAGTAGTATAGGGCTAGCGGCTAGCACAGATACGCAGTATTTT. It translates to CASSIGLAASTDTQYF.

The rearrangement joins TRBV4-3 to TRBJ2-1, with 14 bases lining up with TRBD2. Unmatched junction bases numbered 9, after V lost 2 bases and J lost 6 bases. The CDR3 sequence is 18 residues long. Germline V gene sequence: CDR1 LGHNA, CDR2 YSLEER. CDR3 sequence: CASSQRLAGGPRGNEQFF. Written as DNA, the CDR3 is TGCGCCAGCAGCCAACGACTAGCGGGGGGGCCCCGGGGCAATGAGCAGTTCTTC.

This clone showed up just once. V usage is TRBV2 and J usage is TRBJ2-2; 11 bases map to TRBD2. From germline, CDR1 is SNHLY and CDR2 FYNNEI. V trimming: 6 bases; J trimming: 2 bases; junction bases outside the gene matches: 2. This CDR3 spans 15 amino acids. The CDR3 here is CASSGTSGNTGELFF. The CDR3 DNA sequence: TGTGCCAGCAGCGGGACTAGCGGAAACACCGGGGAGCTGTTTTTT.

J is TRBJ2-1 and V is TRBV15; D is perhaps TRBD2 (6 bases). Germline V lookup: CDR1 LNHNV, CDR2 YYDKDF (reference sequence). The CDR3 is made up of 13 amino acids. Deletions cut 5 bases from V and 5 bases from J, with 10 bases between. The CDR3 is CATSGWGDNEQFF. For the CDR3, the DNA is TGTGCCACCAGCGGGTGGGGGGACAATGAGCAGTTCTTC.

The CDR3 reads CASSRAHNNEQFF. The CDR3, as DNA: TGTGCCAGCTCACGGGCCCATAACAATGAGCAGTTCTTC. The chain employs TRBV18 and TRBJ2-1; D uncertain. Germline CDR1 and CDR2: KGHSH and LQKENI. The CDR3 loop spans 13 amino acids. Trimming shortened V by 4 bases and J by 5 bases, and 9 bases separated the two germline ends.

Here the CDR3 DNA reads TGTGCCAGCAGTCACATTGCCCGTGGGGGGGGCGCTATAACCTACAATGAGCAGTTCTTC. Translated, it gives CASSHIARGGGAITYNEQFF. This chain joins TRBV6-6 and TRBJ2-1, with D tentatively TRBD2 (7 bases). The CDR3 contains 20 residues. Germline-derived CDR1 and CDR2 are MNHNY and SVGAGI (reference sequence). Between the trimmed V and J ends, which lost 5 bases and 2 bases, there was a span of 28 bases.

V usage is TRBV5-1 and J usage is TRBJ1-1; D unresolved. The ends were cut back, 4 bases at V and 5 bases at J, with 12 bases in the middle. Germline CDR1 and CDR2: SGHRS and YFSETQ. This CDR3 has 13 residues. CDR3 region: CASSGGEGTEAFF. The DNA for the CDR3 is TGCGCCAGCAGCGGCGGGGAGGGTACTGAAGCTTTCTTT.

Turning to this clone: One base away lies a much larger clone, so this may be a sequencing read error. The sample holds other DNA sequences that translate to the same CDR3. This chain connects TRBV5-1 to TRBJ1-1; TRBD1 is a possible D gene (5 bases). The CDR3 covers 16 residues. V was clipped by 0 bases and J by 6 bases, with 18 bases between them. The germline V gene encodes CDR1 SGHRS and CDR2 YFSETQ. CDR3 DNA sequence: TGCGCCAGCAGCTTGGAACTGGGGGGGGGAAGGGCTGAAGCTTTCTTT. Amino acid sequence: CASSLELGGGRAEAFF.

This sequence joins TRBV5-1 and TRBJ2-1, with 8 bases identical to TRBD2. After removal of 4 bases from V and 7 bases from J, the junction contained 7 bases not matched to a gene. Germline CDR1 reads SGHRS; CDR2 reads YFSETQ. The length of the CDR3 is 14 residues. The CDR3 DNA sequence: TGCGCCAGCAGCAAGCGGGAGCAAGTTAATGAGCAGTTCTTC. This translates into CASSKREQVNEQFF.

The CDR3 reads CASSFTGAAYNEQFF. The CDR3 DNA follows: TGTGCCAGCAGCTTCACAGGGGCGGCCTACAATGAGCAGTTCTTC. The V gene is TRBV7-2, the J gene TRBJ2-1; 7 bases line up with TRBD1. Per germline, CDR1 SGHTA and CDR2 FQGNSA. V lost 3 bases and J lost 2; bases outside the gene matches: 4. The CDR3 has 15 amino acids. The full variable domain, completed using reference TRBV7-2 and TRBJ2-1, is GAGVSQSPSNKVTEKGKDVELRCDPISGHTALYWYRQSLGQGLEFLIYFQGNSAPDKSGLPSDRFSAERTGGSVSTLTIQRTQQEDSAVYLCASSFTGAAYNEQFFGPGTRLTVL.

This clone was counted a few times. The chain uses TRBV7-2 and TRBJ1-3; D might be TRBD1 (5 bases). The CDR3 extends over 16 amino acids. V lost 6 bases and J lost 0, with 15 bases in between. Germline V lookup: CDR1 SGHTA, CDR2 FQGNSA. The CDR3 protein is CASRDGGVLSGNTIYF. DNA for the CDR3: TGTGCCAGCAGGGATGGGGGGGTCCTCTCTGGAAACACCATATATTTT.

The chain combines TRBV6-2 or TRBV6-3 with TRBJ1-1; perhaps TRBD1 as D (5 bases). Looked up from germline, CDR1 is MNHEY and CDR2 is SVGEGT. The CDR3 contains 17 residues. V was trimmed by 1 base and J by 1 base, leaving 16 bases between them. CDR3 region: CASSYWGDRIGNTEAFF. DNA of the CDR3: TGTGCCAGCAGTTACTGGGGTGACAGAATAGGGAACACTGAAGCTTTCTTT.

The V and J genes are TRBV6-5 and TRBJ1-2, with TRBD1 matching over 8 bases. Per germline, CDR1 MNHEY and CDR2 SVGAGI. V gave up 6 bases and J gave up 3 bases; unmatched junction bases: 9. The CDR3 has 15 amino acids. CDR3 in DNA: TGTGCCAGCAGCCCGGAGACAGGGGCCCACTATGGCTACACCTTC. Translation gives CASSPETGAHYGYTF.

This chain joins TRBV7-2 and TRBJ2-7; tentative D call: TRBD1 (6 bases). Trimming pared 4 bases from V and 4 bases from J, leaving 14 bases between. The CDR3 is 14 amino acids. The V gene's germline CDR1 is SGHTA and CDR2 FQGNSA. CDR3 loop: CASSSPGTPYEQYF. The CDR3 nucleotides read TGTGCCAGCAGCTCCCCCGGGACACCTTACGAGCAGTACTTC.

A few counts support this clone. The chain joins TRBV7-9 to TRBJ1-6; the D is unclear. The V end was cut by 1 base, the J end by 9 bases, with 7 bases between. The CDR3 extends over 13 amino acids. Germline CDR1 SEHNR, CDR2 FQNEAQ (reference sequence). The CDR3 coding sequence is TGTGCCAGCAGCTTAGATTTCGGTTCACCCCTCCACTTT. Translating it yields CASSLDFGSPLHF.

The chain uses TRBV2 and TRBJ2-7, with 9 bases identical to TRBD2. The V gene's germline CDR1 is SNHLY and CDR2 FYNNEI. The CDR3 covers 14 residues. Losses at the gene ends were 7 bases for V and 4 bases for J; bases not matched to a gene: 8. In nucleotides, the CDR3 is TGTGCCAGCACTCCGACTAGCGGAGAATACGAGCAGTACTTC. This codes for CASTPTSGEYEQYF. Using reference TRBV2 and TRBJ2-7 for the parts outside the CDR3, the full variable domain is EPEVTQTPSHQVTQMGQEVILRCVPISNHLYFYWYRQILGQKVEFLVSFYNNEISEKSEIFDDQFSVERPDGSNFTLKIRSTKLEDSAMYFCASTPTSGEYEQYFGPGTRLTVT.

J is TRBJ2-5 and V is TRBV5-1, with 7 bases lining up with TRBD1. Germline V gene data show CDR1 as SGHRS and CDR2 as YFSETQ. This CDR3 has 15 amino acids. V trimming: 3 bases; J trimming: 4 bases; junction bases outside the gene matches: 9. DNA of the CDR3: TGCGCCAGCAGCTGGTACCCCGGGACAGTAGAGACCCAGTACTTC. Translating it yields CASSWYPGTVETQYF.

This sequence joins TRBV5-4 and TRBJ1-2, with 10 bases matching TRBD1. The CDR3 runs to 16 residues. V dropped 4 bases and J dropped 0; count of bases not matched to a gene: 6. Germline CDR1 SGHNT, CDR2 YYREEE (reference sequence). Here the CDR3 DNA reads TGTGCCAGCAGCCAAGGGACAGGGGCTGCTAACTATGGCTACACCTTC. Translation gives CASSQGTGAANYGYTF.

This clone was recorded only once. CDR3 in DNA: TGTGCCAGCAGCCGACTCGCGGACTACAATGAGCAGTTCTTC. As protein: CASSRLADYNEQFF. This chain joins TRBV11-2 and TRBJ2-1, with D unclear. The V gene lost 5 bases and the J gene lost 3 bases, with 11 bases spanning the gap. Looked up from germline, CDR1 is SGHAT and CDR2 is FQNNGV. This CDR3 spans 14 amino acids.

V is TRBV30 and J is TRBJ2-1, with 9 positions matching TRBD2. V lost 7 bases and J lost 10; bases outside the gene matches: 14. CDR3 length: 14 amino acids. Per germline, CDR1 GTSNPN and CDR2 SVGIG (reference sequence). The CDR3 is CASSEGLAGTEQFF. For the CDR3, the DNA is TGTGCCTCGAGCGAGGGACTAGCAGGAACAGAGCAGTTCTTC.